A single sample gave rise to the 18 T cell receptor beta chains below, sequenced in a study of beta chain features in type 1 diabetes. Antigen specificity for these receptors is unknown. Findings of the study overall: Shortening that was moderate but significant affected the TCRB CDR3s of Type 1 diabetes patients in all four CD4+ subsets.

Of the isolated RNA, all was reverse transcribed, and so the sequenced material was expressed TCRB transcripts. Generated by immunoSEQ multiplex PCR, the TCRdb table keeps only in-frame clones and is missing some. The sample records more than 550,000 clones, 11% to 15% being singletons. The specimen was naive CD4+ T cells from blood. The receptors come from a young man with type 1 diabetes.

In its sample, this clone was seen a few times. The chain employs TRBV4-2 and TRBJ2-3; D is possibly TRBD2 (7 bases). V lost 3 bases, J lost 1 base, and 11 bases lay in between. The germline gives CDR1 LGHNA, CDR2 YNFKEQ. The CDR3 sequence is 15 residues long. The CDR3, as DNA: TGTGCCAGCAGCCATCGGGGGGCCCGCACAGATACGCAGTATTTT. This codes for CASSHRGARTDTQYF.

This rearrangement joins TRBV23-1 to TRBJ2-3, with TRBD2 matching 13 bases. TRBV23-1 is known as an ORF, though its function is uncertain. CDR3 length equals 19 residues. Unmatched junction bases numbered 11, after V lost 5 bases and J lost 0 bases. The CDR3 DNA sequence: TGCGCCAGCAGTTCACTCCGATGGGGACTAGCGGGGAGCACAGATACGCAGTATTTT. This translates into CASSSLRWGLAGSTDTQYF.

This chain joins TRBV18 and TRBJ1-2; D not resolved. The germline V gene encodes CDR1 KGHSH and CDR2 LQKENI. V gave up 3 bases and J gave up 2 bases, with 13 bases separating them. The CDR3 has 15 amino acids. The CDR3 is CASSPGEPMNYGYTF. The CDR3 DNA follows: TGTGCCAGCTCACCGGGAGAACCGATGAACTATGGCTACACCTTC.

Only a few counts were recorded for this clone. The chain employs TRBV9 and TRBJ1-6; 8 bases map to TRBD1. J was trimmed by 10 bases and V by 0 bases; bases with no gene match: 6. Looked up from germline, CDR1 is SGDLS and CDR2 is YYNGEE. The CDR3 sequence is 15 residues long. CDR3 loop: CASSVAGTGLSPLHF. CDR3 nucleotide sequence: TGTGCCAGCAGCGTAGCTGGGACAGGTCTGTCACCCCTCCACTTT.

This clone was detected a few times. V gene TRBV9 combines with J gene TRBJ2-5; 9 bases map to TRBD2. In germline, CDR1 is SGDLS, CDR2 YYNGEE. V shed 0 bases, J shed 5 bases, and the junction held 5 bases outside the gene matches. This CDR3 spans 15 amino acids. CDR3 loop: CASSVVAGGEETQYF. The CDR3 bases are TGTGCCAGCAGCGTAGTCGCGGGAGGGGAGGAGACCCAGTACTTC.

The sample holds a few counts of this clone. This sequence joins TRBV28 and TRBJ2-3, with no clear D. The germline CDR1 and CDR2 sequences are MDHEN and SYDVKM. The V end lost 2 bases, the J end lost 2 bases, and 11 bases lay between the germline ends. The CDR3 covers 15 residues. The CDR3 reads CASSLTDAYTDTQYF. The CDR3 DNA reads TGTGCCAGCAGTTTAACGGACGCGTACACAGATACGCAGTATTTT.

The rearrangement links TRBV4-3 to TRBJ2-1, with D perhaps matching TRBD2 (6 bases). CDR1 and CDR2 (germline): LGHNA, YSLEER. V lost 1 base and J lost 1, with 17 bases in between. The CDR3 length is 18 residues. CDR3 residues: CASSQATAGLRSYNEQFF. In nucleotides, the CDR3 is TGCGCCAGCAGCCAAGCTACCGCGGGACTCCGATCCTACAATGAGCAGTTCTTC.

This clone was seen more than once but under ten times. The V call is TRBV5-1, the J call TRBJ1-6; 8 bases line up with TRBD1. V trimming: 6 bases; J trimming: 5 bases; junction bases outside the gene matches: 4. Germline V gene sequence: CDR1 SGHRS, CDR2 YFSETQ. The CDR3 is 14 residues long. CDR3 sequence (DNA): TGCGCCAGCACCCTGACAGGGGATAATTCACCCCTCCACTTT. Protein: CASTLTGDNSPLHF.

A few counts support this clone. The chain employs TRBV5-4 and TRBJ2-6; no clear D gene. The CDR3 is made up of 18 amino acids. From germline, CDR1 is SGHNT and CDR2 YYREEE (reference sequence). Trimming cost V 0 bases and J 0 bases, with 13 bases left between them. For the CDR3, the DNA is TGTGCCAGCAGCTTGGCCCCACGACAAGACTCTGGGGCCAACGTCCTGACTTTC. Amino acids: CASSLAPRQDSGANVLTF.

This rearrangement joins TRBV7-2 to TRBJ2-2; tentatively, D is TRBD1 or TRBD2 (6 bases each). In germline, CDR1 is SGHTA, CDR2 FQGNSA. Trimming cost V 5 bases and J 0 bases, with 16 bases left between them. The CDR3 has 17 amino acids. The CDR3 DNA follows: TGTGCCAGCAGCCCCAGGGGAGGCGGAACGAACACCGGGGAGCTGTTTTTT. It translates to CASSPRGGGTNTGELFF.

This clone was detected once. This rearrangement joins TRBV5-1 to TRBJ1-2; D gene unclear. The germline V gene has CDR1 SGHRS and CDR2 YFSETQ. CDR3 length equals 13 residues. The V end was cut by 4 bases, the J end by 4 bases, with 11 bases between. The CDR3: CASSIDDTYGYTF. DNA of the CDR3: TGCGCCAGCAGCATTGACGACACCTATGGCTACACCTTC. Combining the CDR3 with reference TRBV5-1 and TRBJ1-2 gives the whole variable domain KAGVTQTPRYLIKTRGQQVTLSCSPISGHRSVSWYQQTPGQGLQFLFEYFSETQRNKGNFPGRFSGRQFSNSRSEMNVSTLELGDSALYLCASSIDDTYGYTFGSGTRLTVV.

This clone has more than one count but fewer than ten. The CDR3 DNA reads as TGTGCCAGCAGCCAGCTCGGGACACGGGAGGAGACCCAGTACTTC. Translation gives CASSQLGTREETQYF. V and J are TRBV14 and TRBJ2-5; D tentatively reads TRBD1 or TRBD2 (6 bases each). Per the germline V gene, CDR1 is SGHDN and CDR2 is FVKESK. The CDR3 is 15 residues long. V gave up 3 bases and J gave up 5 bases, with 16 bases separating them. The full variable domain, with the rest looked up from reference TRBV14 and TRBJ2-5, is EAGVTQFPSHSVIEKGQTVTLRCDPISGHDNLYWYRRVMGKEIKFLLHFVKESKQDESGMPNNRFLAERTGGTYSTLKVQPAELEDSGVYFCASSQLGTREETQYFGPGTRLLVL.

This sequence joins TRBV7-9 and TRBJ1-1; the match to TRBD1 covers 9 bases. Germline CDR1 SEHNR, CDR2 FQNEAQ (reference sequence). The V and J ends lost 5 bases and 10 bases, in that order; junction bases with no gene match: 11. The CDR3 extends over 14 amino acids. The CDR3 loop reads CASSPQGAPVAAFF. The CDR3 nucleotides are TGTGCCAGCAGCCCACAGGGGGCGCCGGTTGCAGCTTTCTTT. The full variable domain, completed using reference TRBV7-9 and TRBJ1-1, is DTGVSQNPRHKITKRGQNVTFRCDPISEHNRLYWYRQTLGQGPEFLTYFQNEAQLEKSRLLSDRFSAERPKGSFSTLEIQRTEQGDSAMYLCASSPQGAPVAAFFGQGTRLTVV.

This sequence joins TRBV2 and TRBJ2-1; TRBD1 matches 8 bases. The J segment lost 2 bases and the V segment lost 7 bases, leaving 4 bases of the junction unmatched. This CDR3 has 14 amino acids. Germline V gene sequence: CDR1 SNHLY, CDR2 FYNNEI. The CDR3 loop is CASTGQGAYNEQFF. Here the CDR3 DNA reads TGTGCCAGCACTGGACAGGGCGCCTACAATGAGCAGTTCTTC.

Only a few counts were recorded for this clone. CDR3 sequence: CASRRQGPGELFF. Here the CDR3 DNA reads TGTGCCAGCAGGAGACAGGGCCCCGGGGAGCTGTTTTTT. The genes are TRBV7-9 and TRBJ2-2; 7 positions agree with TRBD1. The CDR3 has 13 amino acids. The germline CDR1 and CDR2 sequences are SEHNR and FQNEAQ (reference sequence). The V and J ends lost 6 bases and 6 bases, in that order; junction bases with no gene match: 4. Using reference TRBV7-9 and TRBJ2-2 for the parts outside the CDR3, the full variable domain is DTGVSQNPRHKITKRGQNVTFRCDPISEHNRLYWYRQTLGQGPEFLTYFQNEAQLEKSRLLSDRFSAERPKGSFSTLEIQRTEQGDSAMYLCASRRQGPGELFFGEGSRLTVL.

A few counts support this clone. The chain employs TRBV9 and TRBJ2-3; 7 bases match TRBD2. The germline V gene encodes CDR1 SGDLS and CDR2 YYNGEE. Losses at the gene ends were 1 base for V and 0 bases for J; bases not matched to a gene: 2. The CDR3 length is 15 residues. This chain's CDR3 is CASSVTSVSTDTQYF. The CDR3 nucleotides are TGTGCCAGCAGCGTAACTAGCGTAAGCACAGATACGCAGTATTTT. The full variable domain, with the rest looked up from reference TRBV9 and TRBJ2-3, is DSGVTQTPKHLITATGQRVTLRCSPRSGDLSVYWYQQSLDQGLQFLIQYYNGEERAKGNILERFSAQQFPDLHSELNLSSLELGDSALYFCASSVTSVSTDTQYFGPGTRLTVL.

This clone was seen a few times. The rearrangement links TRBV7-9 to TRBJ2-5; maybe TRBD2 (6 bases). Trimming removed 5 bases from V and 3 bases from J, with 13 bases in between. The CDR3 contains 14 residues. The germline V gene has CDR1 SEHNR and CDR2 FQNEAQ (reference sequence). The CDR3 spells CASSLMRGEETQYF. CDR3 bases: TGTGCCAGCAGCCTGATGCGGGGAGAAGAGACCCAGTACTTC.

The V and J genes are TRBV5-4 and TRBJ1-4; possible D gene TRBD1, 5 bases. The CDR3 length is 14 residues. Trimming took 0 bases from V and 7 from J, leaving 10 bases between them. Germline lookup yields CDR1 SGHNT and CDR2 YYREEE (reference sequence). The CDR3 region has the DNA TGTGCCAGCAGCTTGGAAAGGGACGGTGAAAAACTGTTTTTT. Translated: CASSLERDGEKLFF.